This T cell receptor (beta chain) was captured in a study of cytotoxic CD8 clonotypes in ibrutinib-treated CLL. Roughly 2 micrograms of genomic DNA from cryopreserved PBMCs went into TCR beta libraries. TCRdb keeps only in-frame clones here, not all; method: immunoSEQ multiplex PCR. Of about 250,000 clones detected, 70% appear once; the ten largest clones hold 15%. CDR3 length equals 15 residues. Germline values: CDR1 SGHRS, CDR2 YFSETQ. V dropped 4 bases and J dropped 5; count of bases not matched to a gene: 4. The sequencing here drew on PBMCs, taken after 24 months of ibrutinib treatment. This chain joins TRBV5-1 and TRBJ2-7; 15 bases match TRBD2. The sequence was collected from a human donor with chronic lymphocytic leukemia. The CDR3 bases are TGCGCCAGCAGCGGGACTAGCGGGAGGACCCACGAGCAGTACTTC. It specifies CASSGTSGRTHEQYF. Complete variable domain (other parts from reference TRBV5-1 and TRBJ2-7): KAGVTQTPRYLIKTRGQQVTLSCSPISGHRSVSWYQQTPGQGLQFLFEYFSETQRNKGNFPGRFSGRQFSNSRSEMNVSTLELGDSALYLCASSGTSGRTHEQYFGPGTRLTVT.